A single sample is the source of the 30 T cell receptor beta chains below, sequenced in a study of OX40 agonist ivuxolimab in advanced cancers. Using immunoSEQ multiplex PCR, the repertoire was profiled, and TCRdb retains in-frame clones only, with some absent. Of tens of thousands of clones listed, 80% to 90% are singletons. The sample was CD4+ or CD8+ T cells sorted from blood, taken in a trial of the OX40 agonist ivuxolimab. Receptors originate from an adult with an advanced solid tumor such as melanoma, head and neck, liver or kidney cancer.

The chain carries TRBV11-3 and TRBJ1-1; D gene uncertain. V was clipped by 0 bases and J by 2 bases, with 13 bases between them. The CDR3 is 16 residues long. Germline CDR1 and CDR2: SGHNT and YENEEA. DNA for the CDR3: TGTGCCAGCAGCTTAGATAGGCAGGCTCTAAACACTGAAGCTTTCTTT. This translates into CASSLDRQALNTEAFF. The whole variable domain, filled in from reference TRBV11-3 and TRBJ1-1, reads EAGVVQSPRYKIIEKKQPVAFWCNPISGHNTLYWYLQNLGQGPELLIRYENEEAVDDSQLPKDRFSAERLKGVDSTLKIQPAELGDSAVYLCASSLDRQALNTEAFFGQGTRLTVV.

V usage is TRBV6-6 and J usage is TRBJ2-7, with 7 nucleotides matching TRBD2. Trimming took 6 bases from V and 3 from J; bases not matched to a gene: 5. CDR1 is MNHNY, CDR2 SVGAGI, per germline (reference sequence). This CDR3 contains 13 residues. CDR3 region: CASRSGASYEQYF. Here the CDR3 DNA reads TGTGCCAGCAGGAGCGGGGCGAGCTACGAGCAGTACTTC.

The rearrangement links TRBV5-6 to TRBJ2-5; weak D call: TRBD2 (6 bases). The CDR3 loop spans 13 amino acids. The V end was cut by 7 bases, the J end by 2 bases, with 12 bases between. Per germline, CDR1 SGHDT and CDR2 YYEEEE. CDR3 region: CASAGQKQETQYF. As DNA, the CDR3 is TGTGCCAGCGCGGGGCAGAAACAAGAGACCCAGTACTTC.

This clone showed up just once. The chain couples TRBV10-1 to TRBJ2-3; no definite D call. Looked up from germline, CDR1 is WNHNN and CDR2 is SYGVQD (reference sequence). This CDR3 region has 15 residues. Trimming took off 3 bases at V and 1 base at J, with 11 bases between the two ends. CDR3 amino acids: CASSDPVEGTDTQYF. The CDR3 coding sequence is TGCGCCAGCAGTGACCCAGTGGAAGGCACAGATACGCAGTATTTT.

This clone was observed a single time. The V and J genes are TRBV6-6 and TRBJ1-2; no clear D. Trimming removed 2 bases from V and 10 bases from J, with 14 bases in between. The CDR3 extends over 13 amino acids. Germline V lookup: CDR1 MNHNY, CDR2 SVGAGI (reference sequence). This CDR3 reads CASSYEAGEPYTF. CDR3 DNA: TGTGCCAGCAGTTACGAGGCAGGAGAGCCCTACACCTTC.

CDR3 sequence reads: CASSSQVPGYEQFF. In nucleotides, the CDR3 is TGTGCCAGTAGTTCACAAGTGCCCGGGTATGAGCAGTTCTTC. This chain uses TRBV19 with TRBJ2-1; D not certain. The CDR3 covers 14 residues. Germline V CDR1 and CDR2: LNHDA, SQIVND (reference sequence). Trimming removed 5 bases at V and 8 bases at J, with 16 bases between.

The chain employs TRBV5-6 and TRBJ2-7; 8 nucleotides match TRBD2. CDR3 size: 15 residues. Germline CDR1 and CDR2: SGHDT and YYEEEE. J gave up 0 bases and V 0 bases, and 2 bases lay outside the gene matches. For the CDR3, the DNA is TGTGCCAGCAGCTTGGAGCTAGCGGGCTCCTACGAGCAGTACTTC. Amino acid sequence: CASSLELAGSYEQYF.

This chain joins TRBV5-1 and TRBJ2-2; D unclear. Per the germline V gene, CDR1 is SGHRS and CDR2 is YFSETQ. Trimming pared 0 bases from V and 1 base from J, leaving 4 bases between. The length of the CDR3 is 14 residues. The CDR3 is CASSLGQNTGELFF. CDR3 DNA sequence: TGCGCCAGCAGCTTGGGGCAGAACACCGGGGAGCTGTTTTTT.

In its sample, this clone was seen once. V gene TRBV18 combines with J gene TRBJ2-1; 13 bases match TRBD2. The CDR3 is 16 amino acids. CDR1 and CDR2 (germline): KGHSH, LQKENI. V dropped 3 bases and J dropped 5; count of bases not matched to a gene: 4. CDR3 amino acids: CASSPTGLAGHNEQFF. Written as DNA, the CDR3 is TGTGCCAGCTCACCTACGGGACTAGCGGGGCACAATGAGCAGTTCTTC.

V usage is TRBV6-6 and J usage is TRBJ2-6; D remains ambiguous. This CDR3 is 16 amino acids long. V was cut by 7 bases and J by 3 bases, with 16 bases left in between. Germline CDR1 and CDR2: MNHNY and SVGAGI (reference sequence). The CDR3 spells CASNPLGVGGANVLTF. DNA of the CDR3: TGTGCCAGCAACCCCTTGGGCGTAGGTGGGGCCAACGTCCTGACTTTC.

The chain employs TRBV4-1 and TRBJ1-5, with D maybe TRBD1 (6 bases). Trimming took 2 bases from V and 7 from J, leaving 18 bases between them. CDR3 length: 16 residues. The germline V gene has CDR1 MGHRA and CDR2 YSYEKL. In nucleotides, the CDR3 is TGCGCCAGCAGCCAAAGGGACATAGGGGGTGAACAGCCCCAGCATTTT. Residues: CASSQRDIGGEQPQHF.

For the CDR3, the DNA is TGTGCCAGCAGCTCCGACAGGTTTGGTAATGAAAAACTGTTTTTT. Its protein product is CASSSDRFGNEKLFF. The rearrangement uses TRBV6-6 and TRBJ1-4; perhaps TRBD1 as D (6 bases). V gave up 6 bases and J gave up 4 bases, with 15 bases separating them. The length of the CDR3 is 15 residues. Germline V CDR1 and CDR2: MNHNY, SVGAGI (reference sequence).

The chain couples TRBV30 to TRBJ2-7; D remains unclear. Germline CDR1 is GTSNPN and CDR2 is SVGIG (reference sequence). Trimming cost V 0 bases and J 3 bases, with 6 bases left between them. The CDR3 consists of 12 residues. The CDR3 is CAWSVNLYEQYF. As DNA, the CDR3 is TGTGCCTGGAGTGTGAACCTCTACGAGCAGTACTTC.

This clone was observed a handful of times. In DNA, the CDR3 is TGTGCCAGCAGCTCACTCCTTCGGACAGCTGGCTACACCTTC. This codes for CASSSLLRTAGYTF. The genes are TRBV13 and TRBJ1-2, with D tentatively TRBD1 (6 bases). With 4 bases removed from V and 7 bases from J, the gap between germline ends came to 16 bases. This CDR3 has 14 amino acids. Germline CDR1 is PRHDT and CDR2 is FYEKMQ (reference sequence).

CDR3 DNA sequence: TGCGCCAGCAGCTTGGGCACCTCACGGGAGACCCAGTACTTC. Encoded protein: CASSLGTSRETQYF. The rearrangement links TRBV5-1 to TRBJ2-5; D not resolved. Germline values: CDR1 SGHRS, CDR2 YFSETQ. Trimming pared 0 bases from V and 5 bases from J, leaving 11 bases between. The CDR3 is 14 residues long.

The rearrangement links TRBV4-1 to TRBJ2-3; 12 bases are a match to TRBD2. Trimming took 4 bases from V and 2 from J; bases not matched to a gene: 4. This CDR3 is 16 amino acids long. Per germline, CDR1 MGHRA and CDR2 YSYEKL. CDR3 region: CASSPRTSGNTDTQYF. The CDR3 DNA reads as TGCGCCAGCAGCCCCCGGACTAGCGGGAACACAGATACGCAGTATTTT.

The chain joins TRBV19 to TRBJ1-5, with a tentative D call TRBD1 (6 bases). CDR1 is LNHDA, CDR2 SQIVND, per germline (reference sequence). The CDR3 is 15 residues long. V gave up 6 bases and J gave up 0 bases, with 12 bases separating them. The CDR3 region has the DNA TGTGCCAGTAGGCCCAGGGGCTATAGCAATCAGCCCCAGCATTTT. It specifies CASRPRGYSNQPQHF. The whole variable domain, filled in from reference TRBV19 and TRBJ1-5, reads DGGITQSPKYLFRKEGQNVTLSCEQNLNHDAMYWYRQDPGQGLRLIYYSQIVNDFQKGDIAEGYSVSREKKESFPLTVTSAQKNPTAFYLCASRPRGYSNQPQHFGDGTRLSIL.

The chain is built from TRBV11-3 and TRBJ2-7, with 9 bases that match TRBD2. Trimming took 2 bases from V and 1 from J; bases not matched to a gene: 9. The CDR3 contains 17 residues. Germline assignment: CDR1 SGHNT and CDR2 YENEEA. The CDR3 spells CASSLMGVAGASYEQYF. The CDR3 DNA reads TGTGCCAGCAGCTTAATGGGAGTAGCGGGAGCTTCCTACGAGCAGTACTTC.

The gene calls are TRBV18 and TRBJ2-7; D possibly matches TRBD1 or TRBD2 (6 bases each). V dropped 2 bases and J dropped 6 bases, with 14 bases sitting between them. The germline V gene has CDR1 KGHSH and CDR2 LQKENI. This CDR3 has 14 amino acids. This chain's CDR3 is CASSPGGQAPEQYF. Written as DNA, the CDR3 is TGTGCCAGCTCACCAGGGGGGCAGGCCCCCGAGCAGTACTTC.

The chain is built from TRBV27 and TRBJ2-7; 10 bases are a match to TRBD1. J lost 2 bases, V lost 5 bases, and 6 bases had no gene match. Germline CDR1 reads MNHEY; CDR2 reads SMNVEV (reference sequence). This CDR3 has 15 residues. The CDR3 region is CASSTTGGFTYEQYF. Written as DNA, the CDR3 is TGTGCCAGCAGTACGACAGGGGGCTTCACCTACGAGCAGTACTTC.

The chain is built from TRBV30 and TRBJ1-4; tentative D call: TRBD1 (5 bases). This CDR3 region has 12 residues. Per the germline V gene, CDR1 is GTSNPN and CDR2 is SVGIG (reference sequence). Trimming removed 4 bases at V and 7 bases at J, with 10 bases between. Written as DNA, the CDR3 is TGTGCCTGGACAGGGAGCGGTGAAAAACTGTTTTTT. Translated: CAWTGSGEKLFF.

Written as DNA, the CDR3 is TGTGCCAGCAGACGGGCTGGGGCCAACGTCCTGACTTTC. Amino acid sequence: CASRRAGANVLTF. The chain links TRBV9 to TRBJ2-6; D remains unclear. The CDR3 covers 13 residues. CDR1 is SGDLS, CDR2 YYNGEE, per germline. The germline V and J ends were trimmed by 5 bases and 2 bases, with 5 bases remaining between them.

The CDR3 loop is CASSEATTVNEKLFF. The CDR3, as DNA: TGTGCCAGCAGTGAAGCGACGACAGTTAATGAAAAACTGTTTTTT. The chain combines TRBV2 with TRBJ1-4; tentatively, D is TRBD1 (5 bases). The V end lost 0 bases, the J end lost 4 bases, and 9 bases lay between the germline ends. Germline V CDR1 and CDR2: SNHLY, FYNNEI. This CDR3 contains 15 residues. Complete variable domain (other parts from reference TRBV2 and TRBJ1-4): EPEVTQTPSHQVTQMGQEVILRCVPISNHLYFYWYRQILGQKVEFLVSFYNNEISEKSEIFDDQFSVERPDGSNFTLKIRSTKLEDSAMYFCASSEATTVNEKLFFGSGTQLSVL.

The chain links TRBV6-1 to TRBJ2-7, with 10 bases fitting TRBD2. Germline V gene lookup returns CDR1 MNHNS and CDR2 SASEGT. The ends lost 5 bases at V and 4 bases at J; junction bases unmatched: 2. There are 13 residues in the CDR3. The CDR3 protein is CASSPTSGYEQYF. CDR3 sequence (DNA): TGTGCCAGCAGTCCGACTAGCGGGTACGAGCAGTACTTC.

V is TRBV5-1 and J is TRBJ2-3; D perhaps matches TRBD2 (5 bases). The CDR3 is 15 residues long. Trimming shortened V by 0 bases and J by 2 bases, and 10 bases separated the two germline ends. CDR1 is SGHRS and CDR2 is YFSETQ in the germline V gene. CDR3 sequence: CASSLVQRYTDTQYF. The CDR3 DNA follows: TGCGCCAGCAGCTTGGTCCAGCGGTACACAGATACGCAGTATTTT.

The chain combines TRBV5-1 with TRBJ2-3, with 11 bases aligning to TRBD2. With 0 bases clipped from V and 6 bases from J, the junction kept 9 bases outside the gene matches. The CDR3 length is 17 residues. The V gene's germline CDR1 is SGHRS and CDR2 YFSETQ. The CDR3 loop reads CASSLEASGGPGDTQYF. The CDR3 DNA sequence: TGCGCCAGCAGCTTGGAGGCTAGCGGGGGGCCAGGGGATACGCAGTATTTT.

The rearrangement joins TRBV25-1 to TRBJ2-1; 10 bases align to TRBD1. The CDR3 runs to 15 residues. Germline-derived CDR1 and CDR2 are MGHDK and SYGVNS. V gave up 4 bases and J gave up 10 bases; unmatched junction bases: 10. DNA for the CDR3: TGTGCCAGCAGTGTACCCGGGACAGGGGTTTTGGAGCAGTTCTTC. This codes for CASSVPGTGVLEQFF.

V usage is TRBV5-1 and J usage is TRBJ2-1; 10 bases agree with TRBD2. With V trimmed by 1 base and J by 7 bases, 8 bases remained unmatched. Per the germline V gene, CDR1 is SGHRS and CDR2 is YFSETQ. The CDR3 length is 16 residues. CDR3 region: CASSLIPSGSGNEQFF. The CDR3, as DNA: TGCGCCAGCAGCTTGATCCCTAGCGGGAGTGGGAATGAGCAGTTCTTC.

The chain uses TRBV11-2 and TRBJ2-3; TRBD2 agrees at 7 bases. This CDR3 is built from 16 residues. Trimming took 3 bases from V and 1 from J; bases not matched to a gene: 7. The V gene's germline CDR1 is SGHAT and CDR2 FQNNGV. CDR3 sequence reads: CASSFTALAGTDTQYF. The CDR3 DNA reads TGTGCCAGCAGCTTCACGGCTCTAGCGGGCACAGATACGCAGTATTTT.

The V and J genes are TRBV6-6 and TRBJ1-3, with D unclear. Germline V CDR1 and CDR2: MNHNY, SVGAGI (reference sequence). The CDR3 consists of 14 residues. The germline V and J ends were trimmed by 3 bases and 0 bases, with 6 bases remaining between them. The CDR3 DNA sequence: TGTGCCAGCAGTTATAGAGCCTCTGGAAACACCATATATTTT. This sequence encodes CASSYRASGNTIYF.